Reported below is one T cell receptor (beta chain). The antigen is undetermined. It may be a read error: a sequence one base away is much more abundant. The entry originates in a study of Graves' ophthalmopathy and Graves' hyperthyroidism. Study-wide findings and caveats: The model's ophthalmopathy progression predictions had about 69% sensitivity and 72% to 80% specificity.

Amplified material comprised TCR beta CDR3 regions derived from RNA transcripts. Scientists carried out first-round RT-PCR using HTBI primers and then a second-round multiplex PCR. TCRdb reanalysed the multiplex PCR reads using MiXCR and keeps one entry per CDR3 protein. The sample contains 1 million to 1.3 million distinct CDR3 sequences, about two fifths of which appear only once. The TCR originated in an adult man with Graves' hyperthyroidism. Sequenced material: peripheral blood or thyroid tissue (not recorded which).

CDR3 DNA sequence: TGCGCCAGCAGCCAGGGTTCAGTCCAAAATGAAAAACTGTCTTTT. Translating gives CASSQGSVQNEKLSF. The chain is built from TRBV4-3 and TRBJ1-4, with no clear D. The CDR3 covers 15 residues. Germline lookup yields CDR1 LGHNA and CDR2 YSLEER.